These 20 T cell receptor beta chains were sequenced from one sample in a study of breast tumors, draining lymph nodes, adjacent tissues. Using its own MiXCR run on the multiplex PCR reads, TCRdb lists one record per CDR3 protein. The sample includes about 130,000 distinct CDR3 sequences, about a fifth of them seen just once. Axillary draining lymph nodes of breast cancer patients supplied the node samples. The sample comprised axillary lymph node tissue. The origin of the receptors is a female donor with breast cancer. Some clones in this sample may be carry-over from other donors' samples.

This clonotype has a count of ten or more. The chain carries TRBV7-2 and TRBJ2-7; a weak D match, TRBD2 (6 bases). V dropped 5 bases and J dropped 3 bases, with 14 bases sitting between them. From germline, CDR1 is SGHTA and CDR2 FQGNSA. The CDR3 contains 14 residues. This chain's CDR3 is CASSTAGYGYEQYF. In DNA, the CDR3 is TGTGCCAGCAGCACCGCGGGGTATGGCTACGAGCAGTACTTC.

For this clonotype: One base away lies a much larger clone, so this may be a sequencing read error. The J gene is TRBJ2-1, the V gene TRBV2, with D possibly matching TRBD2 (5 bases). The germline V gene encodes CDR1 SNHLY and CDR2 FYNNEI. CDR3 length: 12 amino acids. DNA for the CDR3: TGTGCCAGCAACCGGGAAGCCAATGAGCGGTTCTTC. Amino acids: CASNREANERFF.

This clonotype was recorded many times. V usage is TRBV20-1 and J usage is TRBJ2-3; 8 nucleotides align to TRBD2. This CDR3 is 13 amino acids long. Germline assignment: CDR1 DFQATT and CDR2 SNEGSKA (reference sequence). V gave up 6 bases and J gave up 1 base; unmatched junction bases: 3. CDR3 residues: CSAPTSGTDTQYF. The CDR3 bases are TGCAGTGCCCCGACTAGCGGCACAGATACGCAGTATTTT.

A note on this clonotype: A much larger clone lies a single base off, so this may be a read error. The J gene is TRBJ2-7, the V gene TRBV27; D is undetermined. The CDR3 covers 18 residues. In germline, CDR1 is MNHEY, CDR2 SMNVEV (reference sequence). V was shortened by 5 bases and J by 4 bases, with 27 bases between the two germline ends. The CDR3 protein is CASSPRWIMASGVYEQYF. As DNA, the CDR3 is TGTGCCAGCAGTCCGAGGTGGATTATGGCTAGTGGGGTTTACGAGCAGTACTTC.

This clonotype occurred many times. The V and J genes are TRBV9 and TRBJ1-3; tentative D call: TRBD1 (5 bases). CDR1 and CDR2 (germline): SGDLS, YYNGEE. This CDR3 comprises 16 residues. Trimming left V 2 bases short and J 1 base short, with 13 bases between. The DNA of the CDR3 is TGTGCCAGCAGCGTTAGGGACGGAGGATCTGGAAACACCATATATTTT. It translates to CASSVRDGGSGNTIYF.

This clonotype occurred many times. CDR3 nucleotides: TGCAGTGCTAGGCCTCCACTAGACTACAATGAGCAGTTCTTC. Residues: CSARPPLDYNEQFF. The chain links TRBV20-1 to TRBJ2-1, with D tentatively TRBD2 (5 bases). Trimming took 3 bases from V and 3 from J, leaving 12 bases between them. Germline V gene lookup returns CDR1 DFQATT and CDR2 SNEGSKA (reference sequence). This CDR3 spans 14 amino acids.

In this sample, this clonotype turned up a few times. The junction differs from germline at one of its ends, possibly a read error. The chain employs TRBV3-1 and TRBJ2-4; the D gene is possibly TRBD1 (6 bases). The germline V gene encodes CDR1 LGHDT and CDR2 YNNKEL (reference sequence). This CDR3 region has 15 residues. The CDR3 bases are TGTGCCAACAGCCTAACAGGGACCTCCGAAAAGGATCAGTACTTC. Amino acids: CANSLTGTSEKDQYF.

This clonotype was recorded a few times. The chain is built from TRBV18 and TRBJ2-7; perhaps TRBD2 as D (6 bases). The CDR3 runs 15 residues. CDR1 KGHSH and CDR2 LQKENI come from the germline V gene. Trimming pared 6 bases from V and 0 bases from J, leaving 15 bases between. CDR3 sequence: CASSQEGGSSYEQYF. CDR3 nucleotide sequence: TGTGCCAGCTCCCAAGAAGGAGGGAGCTCCTACGAGCAGTACTTC.

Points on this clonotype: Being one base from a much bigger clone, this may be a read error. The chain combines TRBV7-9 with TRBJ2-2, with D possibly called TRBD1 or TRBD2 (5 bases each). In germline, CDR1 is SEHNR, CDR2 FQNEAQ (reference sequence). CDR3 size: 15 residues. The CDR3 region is CASSLGPGLTGELIF. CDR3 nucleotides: TGTGCCAGCAGCTTAGGCCCAGGGCTCACCGGGGAGCTGATTTTT.

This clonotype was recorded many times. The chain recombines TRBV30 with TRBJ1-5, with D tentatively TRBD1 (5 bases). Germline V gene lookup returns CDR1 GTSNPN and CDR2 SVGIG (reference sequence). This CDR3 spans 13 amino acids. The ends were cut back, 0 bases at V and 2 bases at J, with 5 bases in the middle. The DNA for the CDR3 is TGTGCCTGGAGTGTGGGGGGCAATCAGCCCCAGCATTTT. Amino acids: CAWSVGGNQPQHF.

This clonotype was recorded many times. In DNA, the CDR3 is TGTGCCAGCAGAACAGGGTCTGGAAACACCATATATTTT. Translated, it gives CASRTGSGNTIYF. The J gene is TRBJ1-3, the V gene TRBV6-2 or TRBV6-3, with a possible D match to TRBD1 (6 bases). The CDR3 consists of 13 residues. Trimming cost V 6 bases and J 1 base, with 7 bases left between them. The germline V gene has CDR1 MNHEY and CDR2 SVGEGT.

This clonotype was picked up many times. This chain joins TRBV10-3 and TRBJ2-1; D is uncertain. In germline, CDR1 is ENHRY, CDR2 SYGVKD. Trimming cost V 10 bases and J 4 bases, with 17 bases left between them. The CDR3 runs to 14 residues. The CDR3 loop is CATYRGGGYNEQFF. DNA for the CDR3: TGTGCCACGTACAGAGGCGGCGGATACAATGAGCAGTTCTTC.

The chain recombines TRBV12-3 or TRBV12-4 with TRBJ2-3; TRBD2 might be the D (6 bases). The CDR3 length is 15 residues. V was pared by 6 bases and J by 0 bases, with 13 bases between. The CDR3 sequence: CASRKTSSSTDTQYF. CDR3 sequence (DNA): TGTGCCAGCAGAAAGACTAGTTCTAGCACAGATACGCAGTATTTT.

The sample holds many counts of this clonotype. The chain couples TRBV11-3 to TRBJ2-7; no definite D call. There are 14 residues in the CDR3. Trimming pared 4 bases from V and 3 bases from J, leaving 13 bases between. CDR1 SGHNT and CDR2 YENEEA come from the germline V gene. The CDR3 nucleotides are TGTGCCAGCAGCTCAGGCGGACCCGGCTACGAGCAGTACTTC. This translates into CASSSGGPGYEQYF.

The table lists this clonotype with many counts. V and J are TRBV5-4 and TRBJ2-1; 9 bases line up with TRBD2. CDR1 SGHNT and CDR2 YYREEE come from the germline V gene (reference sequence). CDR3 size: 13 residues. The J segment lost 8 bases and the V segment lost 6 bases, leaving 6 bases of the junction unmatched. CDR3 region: CASTPSGIDEQFF. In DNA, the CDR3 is TGTGCCAGCACACCTAGCGGGATCGATGAGCAGTTCTTC.

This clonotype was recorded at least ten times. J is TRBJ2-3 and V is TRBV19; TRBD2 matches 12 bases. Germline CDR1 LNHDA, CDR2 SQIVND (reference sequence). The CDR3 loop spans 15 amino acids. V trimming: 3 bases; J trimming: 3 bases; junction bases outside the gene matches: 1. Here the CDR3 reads CASSMTSGSTDTQYF. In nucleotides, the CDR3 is TGTGCCAGTAGTATGACTAGCGGGAGTACAGATACGCAGTATTTT.

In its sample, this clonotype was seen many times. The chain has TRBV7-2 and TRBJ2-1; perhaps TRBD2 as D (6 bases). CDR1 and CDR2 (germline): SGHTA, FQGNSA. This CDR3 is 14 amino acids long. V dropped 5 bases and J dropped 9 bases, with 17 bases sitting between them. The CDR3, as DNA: TGTGCCAGCAGCCAGAGGAGGGATCTTGGTGAGCAGTTCTTC. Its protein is CASSQRRDLGEQFF.

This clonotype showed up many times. The CDR3 sequence is CASSFRGFTGGTQYF. The CDR3 DNA is TGTGCCAGCAGCTTCAGGGGGTTTACAGGGGGTACGCAGTATTTT. The chain employs TRBV7-8 and TRBJ2-3; TRBD1 matches 8 bases. The V gene's germline CDR1 is SGHVS and CDR2 FQNEAQ. The CDR3 extends over 15 amino acids. The V gene end was trimmed by 3 bases and the J gene end by 8 bases; junction bases not matched to a gene: 10.

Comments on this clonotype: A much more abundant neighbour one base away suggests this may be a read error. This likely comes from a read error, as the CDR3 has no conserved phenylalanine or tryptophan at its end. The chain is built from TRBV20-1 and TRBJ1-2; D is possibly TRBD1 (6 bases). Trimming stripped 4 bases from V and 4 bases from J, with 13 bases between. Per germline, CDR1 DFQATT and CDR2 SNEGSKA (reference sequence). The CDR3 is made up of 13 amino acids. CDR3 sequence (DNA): TGCAGTGCTAAGGCGGGACATGCCTATGGCTACACCCTC. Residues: CSAKAGHAYGYTL.

The CDR3 DNA reads as TGTGCCACCAGTGAGTCAGGGTGGGACATTCAGTACTTC. Translated: CATSESGWDIQYF. V and J are TRBV24-1 and TRBJ2-4; D perhaps matches TRBD1 (5 bases). Germline V gene lookup returns CDR1 KGHDR and CDR2 SFDVKD. V was shortened by 4 bases and J by 8 bases, with 11 bases between the two germline ends. CDR3 length: 13 amino acids.